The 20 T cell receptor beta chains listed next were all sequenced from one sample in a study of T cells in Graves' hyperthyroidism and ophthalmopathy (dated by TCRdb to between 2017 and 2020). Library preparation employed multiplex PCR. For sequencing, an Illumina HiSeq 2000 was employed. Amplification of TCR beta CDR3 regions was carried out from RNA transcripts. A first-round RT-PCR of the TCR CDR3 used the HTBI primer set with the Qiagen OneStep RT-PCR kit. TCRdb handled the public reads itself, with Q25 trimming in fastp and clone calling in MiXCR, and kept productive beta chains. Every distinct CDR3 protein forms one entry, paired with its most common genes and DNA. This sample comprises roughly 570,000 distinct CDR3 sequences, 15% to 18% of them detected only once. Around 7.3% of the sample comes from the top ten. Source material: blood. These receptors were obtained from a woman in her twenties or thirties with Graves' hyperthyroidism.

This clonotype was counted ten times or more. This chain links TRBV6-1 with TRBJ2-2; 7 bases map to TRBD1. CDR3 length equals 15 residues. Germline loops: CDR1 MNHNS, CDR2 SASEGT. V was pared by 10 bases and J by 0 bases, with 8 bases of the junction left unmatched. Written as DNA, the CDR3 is TGTGCCATTCGGGCCGGGACAGCGAACACCGGGGAGCTGTTTTTT. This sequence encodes CAIRAGTANTGELFF.

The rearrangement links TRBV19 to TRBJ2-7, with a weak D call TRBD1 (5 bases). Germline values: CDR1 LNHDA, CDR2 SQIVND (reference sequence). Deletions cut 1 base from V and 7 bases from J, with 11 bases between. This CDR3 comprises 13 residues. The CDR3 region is CASSIGAGQEQYF. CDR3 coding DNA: TGTGCCAGTAGTATAGGAGCAGGGCAGGAGCAGTACTTC.

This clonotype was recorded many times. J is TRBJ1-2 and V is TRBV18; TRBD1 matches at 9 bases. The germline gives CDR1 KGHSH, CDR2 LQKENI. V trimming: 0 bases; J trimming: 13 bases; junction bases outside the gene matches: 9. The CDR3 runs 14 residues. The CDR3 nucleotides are TGTGCCAGCTCACCACCGTCGGACAGGGGAATACGCACCTTC. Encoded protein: CASSPPSDRGIRTF.

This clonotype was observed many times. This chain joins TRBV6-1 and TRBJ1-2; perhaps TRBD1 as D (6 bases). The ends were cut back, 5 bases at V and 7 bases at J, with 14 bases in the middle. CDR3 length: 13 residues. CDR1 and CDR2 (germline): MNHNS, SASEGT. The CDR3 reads CASSLTGLGGYTF. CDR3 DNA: TGTGCCAGCAGTTTAACAGGGCTTGGTGGCTACACCTTC.

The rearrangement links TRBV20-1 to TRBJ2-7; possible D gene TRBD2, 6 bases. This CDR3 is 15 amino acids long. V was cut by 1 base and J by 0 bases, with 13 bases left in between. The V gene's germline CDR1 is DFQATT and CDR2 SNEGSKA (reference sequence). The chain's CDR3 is CSARAAGSGSYEQYF. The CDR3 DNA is TGCAGTGCTAGAGCGGCTGGTAGCGGCTCCTACGAGCAGTACTTC.

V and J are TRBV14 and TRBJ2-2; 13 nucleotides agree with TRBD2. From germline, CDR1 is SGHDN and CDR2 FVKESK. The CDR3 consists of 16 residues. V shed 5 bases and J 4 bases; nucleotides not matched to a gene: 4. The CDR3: CASSMGLAGLTGELFF. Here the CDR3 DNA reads TGTGCCAGCAGCATGGGACTAGCGGGACTCACCGGGGAGCTGTTTTTT.

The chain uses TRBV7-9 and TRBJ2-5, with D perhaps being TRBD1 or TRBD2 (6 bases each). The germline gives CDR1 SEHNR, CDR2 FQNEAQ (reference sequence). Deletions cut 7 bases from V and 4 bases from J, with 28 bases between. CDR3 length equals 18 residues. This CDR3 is CASTPMPGASKGGETQYF. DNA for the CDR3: TGTGCCAGCACCCCCATGCCCGGGGCTAGTAAGGGGGGAGAGACCCAGTACTTC.

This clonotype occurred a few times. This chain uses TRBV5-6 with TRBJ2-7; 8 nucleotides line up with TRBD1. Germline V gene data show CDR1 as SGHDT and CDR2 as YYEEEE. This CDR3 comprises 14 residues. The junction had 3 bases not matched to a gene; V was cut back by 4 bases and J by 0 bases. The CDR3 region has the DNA TGTGCCAGCAGCAGGGACAGGAACTCCTACGAGCAGTACTTC. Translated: CASSRDRNSYEQYF. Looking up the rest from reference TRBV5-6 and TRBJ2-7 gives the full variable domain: DAGVTQSPTHLIKTRGQQVTLRCSPKSGHDTVSWYQQALGQGPQFIFQYYEEEERQRGNFPDRFSGHQFPNYSSELNVNALLLGDSALYLCASSRDRNSYEQYFGPGTRLTVT.

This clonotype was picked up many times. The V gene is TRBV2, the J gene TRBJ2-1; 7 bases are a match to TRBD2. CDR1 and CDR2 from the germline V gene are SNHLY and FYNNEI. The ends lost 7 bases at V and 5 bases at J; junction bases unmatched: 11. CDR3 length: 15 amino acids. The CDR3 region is CASTRSVAGDNEQFF. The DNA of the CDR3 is TGTGCCAGCACCCGGTCGGTAGCGGGCGACAATGAGCAGTTCTTC.

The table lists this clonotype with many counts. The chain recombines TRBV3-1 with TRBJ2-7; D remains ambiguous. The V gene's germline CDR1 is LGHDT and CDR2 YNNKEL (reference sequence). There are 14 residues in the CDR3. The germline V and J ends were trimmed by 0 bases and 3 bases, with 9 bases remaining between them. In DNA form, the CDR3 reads TGTGCCAGCAGCCAAGATTTTAGTTTCTACGAGCAGTACTTC. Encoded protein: CASSQDFSFYEQYF.

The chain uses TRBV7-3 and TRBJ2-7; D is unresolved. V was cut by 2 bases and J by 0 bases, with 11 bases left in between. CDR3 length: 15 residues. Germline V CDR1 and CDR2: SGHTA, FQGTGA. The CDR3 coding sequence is TGTGCCAGCAGCTTAGCTACTGGAAGCTCCTACGAGCAGTACTTC. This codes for CASSLATGSSYEQYF.

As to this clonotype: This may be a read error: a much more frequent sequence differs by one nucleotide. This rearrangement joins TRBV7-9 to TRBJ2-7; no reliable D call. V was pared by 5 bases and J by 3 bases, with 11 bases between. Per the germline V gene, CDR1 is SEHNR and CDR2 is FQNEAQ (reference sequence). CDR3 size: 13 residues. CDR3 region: CASSPEQFYEQYF. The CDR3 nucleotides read TGTGCCAGCAGCCCCGAACAGTTCTACGAGCAGTACTTC.

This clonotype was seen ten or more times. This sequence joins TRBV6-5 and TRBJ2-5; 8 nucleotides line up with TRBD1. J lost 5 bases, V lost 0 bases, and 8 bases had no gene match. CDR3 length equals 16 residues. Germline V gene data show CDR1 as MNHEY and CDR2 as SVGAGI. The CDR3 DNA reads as TGTGCCAGCAGTTACTCAGCAGGGGGCCGTGGGGAGACCCAGTACTTC. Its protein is CASSYSAGGRGETQYF.

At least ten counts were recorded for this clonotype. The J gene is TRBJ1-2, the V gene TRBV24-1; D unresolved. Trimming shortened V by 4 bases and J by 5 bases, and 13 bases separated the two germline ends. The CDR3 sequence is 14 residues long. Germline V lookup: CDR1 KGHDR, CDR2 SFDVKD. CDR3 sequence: CATSDRGLSYGYTF. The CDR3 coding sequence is TGTGCCACCAGTGACCGAGGACTCTCGTATGGCTACACCTTC.

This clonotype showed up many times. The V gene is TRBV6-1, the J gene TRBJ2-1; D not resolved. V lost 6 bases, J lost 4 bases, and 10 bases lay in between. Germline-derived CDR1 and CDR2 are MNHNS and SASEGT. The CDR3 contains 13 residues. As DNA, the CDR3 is TGTGCCAGCAGCTCGGACGTATACAATGAGCAGTTCTTC. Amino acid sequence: CASSSDVYNEQFF.

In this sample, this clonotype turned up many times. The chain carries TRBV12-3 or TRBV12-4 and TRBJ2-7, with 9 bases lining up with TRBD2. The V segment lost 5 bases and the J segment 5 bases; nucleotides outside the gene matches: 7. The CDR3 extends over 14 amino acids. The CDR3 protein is CASSPSAGGNEQYF. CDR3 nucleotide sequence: TGTGCCAGCAGTCCTTCAGCGGGAGGCAACGAGCAGTACTTC.

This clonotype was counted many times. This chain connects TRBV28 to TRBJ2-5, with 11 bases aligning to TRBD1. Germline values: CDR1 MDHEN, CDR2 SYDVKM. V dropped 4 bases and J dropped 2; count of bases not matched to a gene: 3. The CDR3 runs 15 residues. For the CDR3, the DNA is TGTGCCAGCAGTTGGGACAGGGGGTGGCAAGAGACCCAGTACTTC. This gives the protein CASSWDRGWQETQYF.

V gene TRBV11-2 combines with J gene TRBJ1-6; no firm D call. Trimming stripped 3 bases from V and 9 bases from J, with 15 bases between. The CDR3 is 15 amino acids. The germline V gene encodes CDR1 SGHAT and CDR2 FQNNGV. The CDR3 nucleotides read TGTGCCAGCAGCTTCGGCCAGGCGATTAGTTCACCCCTCCACTTT. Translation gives CASSFGQAISSPLHF.

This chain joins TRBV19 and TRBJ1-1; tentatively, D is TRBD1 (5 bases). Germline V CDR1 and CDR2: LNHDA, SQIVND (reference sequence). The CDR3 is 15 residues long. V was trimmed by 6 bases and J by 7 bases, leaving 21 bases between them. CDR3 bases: TGTGCCAGTAGAACAGATTACGGGACGGTCGATGAAGCTTTCTTT. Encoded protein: CASRTDYGTVDEAFF.

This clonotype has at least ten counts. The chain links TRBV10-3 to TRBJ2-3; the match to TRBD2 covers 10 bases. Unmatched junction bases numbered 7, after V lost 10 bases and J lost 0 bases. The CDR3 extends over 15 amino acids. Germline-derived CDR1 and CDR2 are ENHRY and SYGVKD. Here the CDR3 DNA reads TGTGCCAGCAGGGTGACTAGCGGGAGCACAGATACGCAGTATTTT. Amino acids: CASRVTSGSTDTQYF.